The 23 T cell receptor beta chains below come from one sample, sequenced in a study of blood T cell repertoires in COVID-19. Profiled with immunoSEQ multiplex PCR; TCRdb holds only in-frame clones, not every one. The sample records about 65,000 clones, approximately 94% being singletons. Sequencing input: peripheral blood. These receptors were collected from a man between 65 and 80 years old with active COVID-19.

The chain recombines TRBV29-1 with TRBJ1-1, with TRBD1 matching over 8 bases. Germline trimming cut 6 bases from V and 4 bases from J; bases unmatched to any gene: 13. Germline CDR1 and CDR2: SQVTM and ANQGSEA. The CDR3 contains 15 residues. This CDR3 is CSVQGGTGTTTEAFF. For the CDR3, the DNA is TGCAGCGTCCAAGGGGGGACAGGTACGACCACTGAAGCTTTCTTT.

This chain links TRBV19 with TRBJ2-2, with 8 bases identical to TRBD1. Germline assignment: CDR1 LNHDA and CDR2 SQIVND (reference sequence). The V and J ends lost 6 bases and 0 bases, in that order; junction bases with no gene match: 12. This CDR3 is 18 amino acids long. CDR3 coding DNA: TGTGCCAGTAGGGACGGACAGGGCCGCTATCCGAACACCGGGGAGCTGTTTTTT. Residues: CASRDGQGRYPNTGELFF.

J is TRBJ1-2 and V is TRBV4-2, with 7 nucleotides matching TRBD1. J lost 5 bases, V lost 1 base, and 7 bases had no gene match. There are 15 residues in the CDR3. Germline V lookup: CDR1 LGHNA, CDR2 YNFKEQ. The CDR3 sequence: CASSQAGTVGYGYTF. Here the CDR3 DNA reads TGTGCCAGCAGCCAAGCCGGGACAGTTGGTTATGGCTACACCTTC.

The DNA of the CDR3 is TGTGCCAGCAGCGTAGGAGGGGGTACCGGGGAGCTGTTTTTT. Translation: CASSVGGGTGELFF. V is TRBV9 and J is TRBJ2-2, with D maybe TRBD1 (6 bases). Germline values: CDR1 SGDLS, CDR2 YYNGEE. V lost 0 bases and J lost 5, with 8 bases in between. This CDR3 is 14 amino acids long. The full variable domain, with the rest looked up from reference TRBV9 and TRBJ2-2, is DSGVTQTPKHLITATGQRVTLRCSPRSGDLSVYWYQQSLDQGLQFLIQYYNGEERAKGNILERFSAQQFPDLHSELNLSSLELGDSALYFCASSVGGGTGELFFGEGSRLTVL.

This rearrangement joins TRBV18 to TRBJ1-5; D is perhaps TRBD1 (5 bases). This CDR3 contains 15 residues. Trimming took 3 bases from V and 0 from J, leaving 9 bases between them. Germline V gene data show CDR1 as KGHSH and CDR2 as LQKENI. CDR3: CASSPEGLSNQPQHF. The CDR3 DNA is TGTGCCAGCTCACCTGAGGGACTTAGCAATCAGCCCCAGCATTTT.

This clone occurred once. V usage is TRBV24-1 and J usage is TRBJ2-1; D is unclear. The V gene's germline CDR1 is KGHDR and CDR2 SFDVKD. The CDR3 has 15 amino acids. V was trimmed by 1 base and J by 6 bases, leaving 12 bases between them. The CDR3 DNA is TGTGCCACCAGTGATTTTCGGGTTGGTCGCAATGAGCAGTTCTTC. This gives the protein CATSDFRVGRNEQFF.

The chain is built from TRBV4-1 and TRBJ2-1; the D gene is possibly TRBD2 (7 bases). Germline V CDR1 and CDR2: MGHRA, YSYEKL. V was shortened by 0 bases and J by 6 bases, with 15 bases between the two germline ends. The CDR3 sequence is 16 residues long. This CDR3 reads CASSQEGRGGGNEQFF. In DNA form, the CDR3 reads TGCGCCAGCAGCCAAGAGGGGAGGGGGGGTGGCAATGAGCAGTTCTTC.

This chain links TRBV6-5 with TRBJ2-4; D is possibly TRBD1 (5 bases). The germline V gene encodes CDR1 MNHEY and CDR2 SVGAGI. Trimming shortened V by 2 bases and J by 3 bases, and 11 bases separated the two germline ends. This CDR3 has 15 amino acids. The CDR3 DNA is TGTGCCAGCAGTTACCTCCAGGGCGACAAAAACATTCAGTACTTC. It translates to CASSYLQGDKNIQYF.

The gene calls are TRBV7-6 and TRBJ2-1; 9 bases are a match to TRBD2. V lost 5 bases, J lost 10 bases, and 12 bases stayed unmatched. CDR3 size: 15 residues. Germline-derived CDR1 and CDR2 are SGHVS and FNYEAQ. The CDR3 loop reads CASSAGTSPWREQFF. The CDR3 DNA reads TGTGCCAGCAGCGCGGGGACTAGCCCGTGGAGGGAGCAGTTCTTC.

By share of the sample, this clone is medium-sized. This chain links TRBV18 with TRBJ2-2; 8 bases match TRBD1. V dropped 3 bases and J dropped 3; count of bases not matched to a gene: 9. CDR1 is KGHSH, CDR2 LQKENI, per germline. The length of the CDR3 is 17 residues. CDR3 protein: CASSPVQGATDTGELFF. The CDR3 DNA follows: TGTGCCAGCTCACCGGTCCAGGGGGCCACGGACACCGGGGAGCTGTTTTTT.

V usage is TRBV3-1 (or the pseudogene TRBV3-2) and J usage is TRBJ1-6, with D uncertain. This CDR3 spans 15 amino acids. The germline CDR1 and CDR2 sequences are LGHDT and YNNKEL (reference sequence). V dropped 1 base and J dropped 10 bases, with 14 bases sitting between them. The CDR3 region is CASSQGSTLGSPLHF. CDR3 coding DNA: TGTGCCAGCAGCCAAGGTTCCACCCTCGGGTCACCCCTCCACTTT.

The chain couples TRBV18 to TRBJ2-7; D unresolved. CDR3 length: 15 amino acids. V lost 3 bases and J lost 3, with 15 bases in between. Germline V CDR1 and CDR2: KGHSH, LQKENI. The CDR3 loop reads CASSPRPSGDYEQYF. The DNA for the CDR3 is TGTGCCAGCTCACCCAGGCCGTCTGGCGACTACGAGCAGTACTTC. Supplemented by reference TRBV18 and TRBJ2-7, the full variable domain reads NAGVMQNPRHLVRRRGQEARLRCSPMKGHSHVYWYRQLPEEGLKFMVYLQKENIIDESGMPKERFSAEFPKEGPSILRIQQVVRGDSAAYFCASSPRPSGDYEQYFGPGTRLTVT.

CDR3 sequence reads: CASSRDREISGELFF. CDR3 DNA sequence: TGTGCCAGCAGTCGGGACAGGGAAATTTCAGGGGAGCTGTTTTTT. The V call is TRBV2, the J call TRBJ2-2, with 9 bases that match TRBD1. Germline V gives CDR1 SNHLY, CDR2 FYNNEI. J lost 8 bases, V lost 5 bases, and 9 bases had no gene match. This CDR3 region has 15 residues.

The chain carries TRBV14 and TRBJ2-3; D is unresolved. Germline-derived CDR1 and CDR2 are SGHDN and FVKESK. This CDR3 contains 15 residues. V lost 1 base, J lost 3 bases, and 11 bases lay in between. CDR3 DNA: TGTGCCAGCAGCCAAGTTTCAGCTAGAACAGATACGCAGTATTTT. Translation: CASSQVSARTDTQYF.

The V call is TRBV11-2, the J call TRBJ2-1; TRBD2 aligns across 8 bases. The length of the CDR3 is 15 residues. CDR1 SGHAT and CDR2 FQNNGV come from the germline V gene. V was clipped by 6 bases and J by 4 bases; unmatched bases: 8. The CDR3 DNA sequence: TGTGCCAGCAGTTCACGGGGGGGCGGTTACAATGAGCAGTTCTTC. Residues: CASSSRGGGYNEQFF.

The chain joins TRBV27 to TRBJ1-2, with 11 bases identical to TRBD1. J gave up 13 bases and V 5 bases, and 12 bases lay outside the gene matches. Germline-derived CDR1 and CDR2 are MNHEY and SMNVEV (reference sequence). CDR3 length: 14 residues. CDR3 in amino acids: CASSPAADRGRFTF. The CDR3 DNA reads TGTGCCAGCAGTCCCGCCGCGGACAGGGGGCGCTTCACCTTC.

This sequence joins TRBV6-5 and TRBJ1-2; possible D gene TRBD1, 5 bases. Between the trimmed V and J ends, which lost 5 bases and 0 bases, there was a span of 7 bases. Germline CDR1 MNHEY, CDR2 SVGAGI. This CDR3 is 13 amino acids long. The CDR3 sequence: CASSRGPNYGYTF. The DNA of the CDR3 is TGTGCCAGCAGTAGGGGCCCTAACTATGGCTACACCTTC.

The V call is TRBV19, the J call TRBJ2-2; TRBD1 aligns across 9 bases. The ends lost 5 bases at V and 5 bases at J; junction bases unmatched: 9. CDR1 and CDR2 from the germline V gene are LNHDA and SQIVND (reference sequence). This CDR3 comprises 16 residues. CDR3 sequence (DNA): TGTGCCAGTAGTGCATTCGGGACAGGGAGGACCGGGGAGCTGTTTTTT. Protein: CASSAFGTGRTGELFF. Based on the CDR3 plus reference TRBV19 and TRBJ2-2, the full variable domain is DGGITQSPKYLFRKEGQNVTLSCEQNLNHDAMYWYRQDPGQGLRLIYYSQIVNDFQKGDIAEGYSVSREKKESFPLTVTSAQKNPTAFYLCASSAFGTGRTGELFFGEGSRLTVL.

The chain is built from TRBV3-1 (or the pseudogene TRBV3-2) and TRBJ2-1, with 8 bases identical to TRBD1. Germline V CDR1 and CDR2: LGHDT, YNNKEL (reference sequence). This CDR3 has 16 amino acids. V lost 5 bases to trimming and J lost 4 bases; unmatched junction nucleotides: 10. The CDR3 bases are TGTGCCAGCAGCAGGGCCGGGACAGGTCGGTACAATGAGCAGTTCTTC. Amino acids: CASSRAGTGRYNEQFF.

The V gene is TRBV10-3, the J gene TRBJ2-1, with D possibly matching TRBD2 (5 bases). The CDR3 contains 16 residues. The germline V gene encodes CDR1 ENHRY and CDR2 SYGVKD. V was cut by 0 bases and J by 2 bases, with 11 bases left in between. The CDR3 loop reads CAISESREAAYNEQFF. The CDR3 bases are TGTGCCATCAGTGAGTCTAGGGAAGCGGCCTACAATGAGCAGTTCTTC.

J is TRBJ1-1 and V is TRBV6-1; D not certain. The CDR3 sequence is 13 residues long. Germline CDR1 MNHNS, CDR2 SASEGT. The V gene lost 3 bases and the J gene lost 1 base, with 6 bases spanning the gap. The DNA of the CDR3 is TGTGCCAGCAGTGATGCGGGGAACACTGAAGCTTTCTTT. As protein: CASSDAGNTEAFF.

CDR3 sequence: CASSLREVSEQYF. CDR3 sequence (DNA): TGTGCCAGCAGCCTCCGGGAGGTTTCCGAGCAGTACTTC. The rearrangement links TRBV7-9 to TRBJ2-7, with TRBD2 identical over 7 bases. The germline CDR1 and CDR2 sequences are SEHNR and FQNEAQ (reference sequence). The CDR3 has 13 amino acids. Trimming took 5 bases from V and 6 from J; bases not matched to a gene: 7.

CDR3 in amino acids: CASSQVAGRPYEQYF. The DNA for the CDR3 is TGTGCCAGCAGCCAAGTGGCAGGGAGGCCCTACGAGCAGTACTTC. The V and J genes are TRBV3-1 (or the pseudogene TRBV3-2) and TRBJ2-7; tentatively, D is TRBD2 (6 bases). CDR3 length equals 15 residues. Per germline, CDR1 LGHDT and CDR2 YNNKEL (reference sequence). The germline V and J ends were trimmed by 1 base and 2 bases, with 12 bases remaining between them.